The clone carrying this T cell receptor beta chain was seen ten or more times. These data are taken from a study of spatial heterogeneity in lung cancer. All TCR cDNA molecules were individually tagged with a unique molecular identifier. TCRdb called the 5' RACE reads again in MiXCR, with one record for every CDR3 protein. The data show roughly 60,000 distinct CDR3 sequences, about 8% seen once. The CDR3 has 15 residues. Germline V gives CDR1 SQVTM, CDR2 ANQGSEA. Trimming pared 0 bases from V and 1 base from J, leaving 12 bases between. The time point was: sample taken at primary tumor resection. The input material, whole RNA from tumor, nontumor lung or frozen PBMC, was sequenced unsorted.

The TCR was taken from a female donor with early-stage non-small cell lung cancer. The input for sequencing was PBMCs, taken at surgery. The rearrangement links TRBV29-1 to TRBJ1-1; tentatively, D is TRBD1 (5 bases). The CDR3 loop is CSVEDPGRGNTEAFF. CDR3 nucleotide sequence: TGCAGCGTTGAAGATCCAGGGCGGGGGAACACTGAAGCTTTCTTT.